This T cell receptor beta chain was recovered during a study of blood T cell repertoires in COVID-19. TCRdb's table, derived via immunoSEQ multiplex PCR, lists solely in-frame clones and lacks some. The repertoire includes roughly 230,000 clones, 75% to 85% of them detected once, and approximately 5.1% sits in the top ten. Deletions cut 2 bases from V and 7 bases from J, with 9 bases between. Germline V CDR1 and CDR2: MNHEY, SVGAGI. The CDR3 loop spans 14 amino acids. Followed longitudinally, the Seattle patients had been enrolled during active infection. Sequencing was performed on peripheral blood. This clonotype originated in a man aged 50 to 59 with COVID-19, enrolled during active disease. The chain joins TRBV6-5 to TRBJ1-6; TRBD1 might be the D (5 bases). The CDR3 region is CASSYAGWNSPLHF. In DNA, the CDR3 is TGTGCCAGCAGTTACGCAGGGTGGAATTCACCCCTCCACTTT.